Listed here are 26 T cell receptor beta chains from one sample, sequenced in a study of shared clonotypes between healthy human individuals. TCRdb's table, derived via immunoSEQ multiplex PCR, lists solely in-frame clones and lacks some. The sample yields a few hundred thousand clones, approximately 71% seen once. The specimen was PBMCs. These receptors originate from a woman in her thirties or forties in good health. Some clones in this sample may be carry-over from other donors' samples.

This clone appeared once. One base away lies a much larger clone, so this may be a sequencing read error. At the DNA level, this CDR3 is encoded by other sequences in the same sample as well. V gene TRBV9 combines with J gene TRBJ2-1; 12 bases agree with TRBD2. Looked up from germline, CDR1 is SGDLS and CDR2 is YYNGEE. V shed 4 bases, J shed 8 bases, and the junction held 7 bases outside the gene matches. The CDR3 spans 15 residues. The CDR3 protein is CASSLRLAGVDEQFF. The CDR3 nucleotides read TGTGCCAGCAGCCTGCGACTAGCGGGAGTAGATGAGCAGTTCTTC.

The sample holds a few counts of this clone. Other DNA sequences in the sample encode the same CDR3. V gene TRBV9 combines with J gene TRBJ1-1, with D possibly matching TRBD1 (5 bases). Germline values: CDR1 SGDLS, CDR2 YYNGEE. V was pared by 4 bases and J by 3 bases, with 16 bases between. The CDR3 consists of 15 residues. CDR3 sequence reads: CASSPGGPWDTEAFF. The CDR3 DNA sequence: TGTGCCAGCAGCCCGGGGGGACCCTGGGACACTGAAGCTTTCTTT.

The CDR3 sequence is CASSEDPDTEAFF. CDR3 DNA: TGTGCCAGCAGCGAGGACCCTGACACTGAAGCTTTCTTT. The rearrangement uses TRBV5-6 and TRBJ1-1, with unresolved D. The CDR3 is made up of 13 amino acids. V lost 4 bases and J 3 bases, leaving 10 bases between the germline ends. The germline gives CDR1 SGHDT, CDR2 YYEEEE.

This clone was seen more than once but under ten times. J is TRBJ2-2 and V is TRBV28; 9 bases match TRBD1. The CDR3 length is 15 residues. Trimming removed 6 bases from V and 9 bases from J; junction bases left unmatched: 11. Germline assignment: CDR1 MDHEN and CDR2 SYDVKM. The chain's CDR3 is CASRLRQGGLWELFF. In nucleotides, the CDR3 is TGTGCCAGCAGGCTTCGACAGGGGGGCCTGTGGGAGCTGTTTTTT.

The V call is TRBV2, the J call TRBJ2-2; 11 bases are a match to TRBD1. The ends lost 6 bases at V and 4 bases at J; junction bases unmatched: 13. From germline, CDR1 is SNHLY and CDR2 FYNNEI. CDR3 length equals 18 residues. This CDR3 is CASSRGTGGTRGTGELFF. The DNA of the CDR3 is TGTGCCAGCAGCCGCGGGACAGGGGGGACTAGGGGCACCGGGGAGCTGTTTTTT.

This clone has only a few counts. J is TRBJ2-7 and V is TRBV10-1; TRBD1 matches at 7 bases. CDR1 and CDR2 (germline): WNHNN, SYGVQD (reference sequence). The length of the CDR3 is 14 residues. The V and J ends lost 5 bases and 4 bases, in that order; junction bases with no gene match: 8. CDR3 DNA: TGCGCCAGCAGTCCCGGGACAGAGTTTTACGAGCAGTACTTC. This translates into CASSPGTEFYEQYF.

The chain employs TRBV5-4 and TRBJ1-4; tentatively, D is TRBD1 (5 bases). This CDR3 is built from 13 residues. The germline V and J ends were trimmed by 1 base and 7 bases, with 8 bases remaining between them. Germline V gene sequence: CDR1 SGHNT, CDR2 YYREEE (reference sequence). DNA for the CDR3: TGTGCCAGCAGCTTGCCGGGGGGTGAAAAACTGTTTTTT. Translation: CASSLPGGEKLFF.

This chain joins TRBV7-6 and TRBJ2-1; 7 bases match TRBD2. The CDR3 runs to 16 residues. V lost 7 bases and J lost 0; bases outside the gene matches: 9. The germline V gene has CDR1 SGHVS and CDR2 FNYEAQ. The CDR3 loop is CASTLRLAVSYNEQFF. In nucleotides, the CDR3 is TGTGCCAGCACCCTCCGTCTAGCGGTCTCCTACAATGAGCAGTTCTTC.

The chain couples TRBV27 to TRBJ2-7; the match to TRBD2 covers 11 bases. With V trimmed by 3 bases and J by 0 bases, 4 bases remained unmatched. The germline gives CDR1 MNHEY, CDR2 SMNVEV (reference sequence). The CDR3 has 16 amino acids. The CDR3 reads CASSFLAGGLSYEQYF. The DNA of the CDR3 is TGTGCCAGCAGTTTCCTAGCGGGAGGTCTCTCCTACGAGCAGTACTTC.

A remark on this clone: This likely traces to a read error, being one base from a far larger clone. V and J are TRBV7-9 and TRBJ1-4; D may be TRBD1 (6 bases). V lost 5 bases to trimming and J lost 7 bases, with 14 bases between them. Germline V gene data show CDR1 as SEHNR and CDR2 as FQNEAQ (reference sequence). The CDR3 runs 14 residues. The CDR3 spells CASSTGQTSEKLFF. In DNA form, the CDR3 reads TGTGCCAGCAGCACTGGACAGACCAGTGAAAAACTGTTTTTT.

On this clone: It differs at one base from a far larger clone, so likely a read error. The chain has TRBV25-1 and TRBJ1-4; no clear D gene. The CDR3 runs 13 residues. CDR1 and CDR2 from the germline V gene are MGHDK and SYGVNS. CDR3 residues: CASSVAGNERLFF. The CDR3 nucleotides read TGTGCCAGCAGTGTAGCGGGGAATGAAAGACTGTTTTTT. Together with reference TRBV25-1 and TRBJ1-4, the CDR3 gives the full variable domain: EADIYQTPRYLVIGTGKKITLECSQTMGHDKMYWYQQDPGMELHLIHYSYGVNSTEKGDLSSESTVSRIRTEHFPLTLESARPSHTSQYLCASSVAGNERLFFGSGTQLSVL.

V is TRBV6-5 and J is TRBJ2-1; 8 bases line up with TRBD1. The CDR3 sequence is 14 residues long. The V and J ends lost 2 bases and 3 bases, in that order; junction bases with no gene match: 0. Germline V gives CDR1 MNHEY, CDR2 SVGAGI. CDR3 sequence reads: CASSYGTGYNEQFF. CDR3 coding DNA: TGTGCCAGCAGTTACGGGACAGGCTACAATGAGCAGTTCTTC.

This chain joins TRBV9 and TRBJ2-1, with D perhaps TRBD1 (6 bases). V lost 2 bases, J lost 2 bases, and 11 bases lay in between. From germline, CDR1 is SGDLS and CDR2 YYNGEE. The CDR3 has 15 amino acids. CDR3 sequence reads: CASSVEGVPYNEQFF. The CDR3 nucleotides read TGTGCCAGCAGCGTCGAGGGGGTGCCCTACAATGAGCAGTTCTTC.

The gene calls are TRBV5-1 and TRBJ2-5, with D unclear. The CDR3 runs to 15 residues. V lost 1 base to trimming and J lost 3 bases, with 13 bases between them. Germline values: CDR1 SGHRS, CDR2 YFSETQ. CDR3 protein: CASSLTANTEETQYF. The CDR3, as DNA: TGCGCCAGCAGCTTGACAGCCAATACCGAAGAGACCCAGTACTTC.

The chain combines TRBV28 with TRBJ1-5; 7 nucleotides agree with TRBD1. The CDR3 is 15 residues long. The germline V gene has CDR1 MDHEN and CDR2 SYDVKM. V was clipped by 1 base and J by 6 bases; unmatched bases: 6. CDR3 in amino acids: CASSLLRDRSQPQHF. CDR3 in DNA: TGTGCCAGCAGTTTATTAAGGGACAGAAGTCAGCCCCAGCATTTT.

The V and J genes are TRBV5-1 and TRBJ2-5; 8 nucleotides line up with TRBD1. This CDR3 has 16 amino acids. Trimming removed 0 bases from V and 5 bases from J; junction bases left unmatched: 9. CDR1 and CDR2 (germline): SGHRS, YFSETQ. The CDR3 DNA sequence: TGCGCCAGCAGCTTGGAGGTAGGGACAGGTTCGGAGACCCAGTACTTC. It translates to CASSLEVGTGSETQYF.

The genes are TRBV7-9 and TRBJ2-3; unclear D gene. Trimming shortened V by 5 bases and J by 6 bases, and 6 bases separated the two germline ends. Germline CDR1 is SEHNR and CDR2 is FQNEAQ (reference sequence). This CDR3 contains 11 residues. CDR3 bases: TGTGCCAGCAGCGCAAGGGATACGCAGTATTTT. It specifies CASSARDTQYF. Full variable domain (outside the CDR3, taken from reference TRBV7-9 and TRBJ2-3): DTGVSQNPRHKITKRGQNVTFRCDPISEHNRLYWYRQTLGQGPEFLTYFQNEAQLEKSRLLSDRFSAERPKGSFSTLEIQRTEQGDSAMYLCASSARDTQYFGPGTRLTVL.

This chain connects TRBV27 to TRBJ1-4; D gene ambiguous. Germline CDR1 reads MNHEY; CDR2 reads SMNVEV (reference sequence). Trimming left V 5 bases short and J 5 bases short, with 18 bases between. CDR3 size: 16 residues. The CDR3, as DNA: TGTGCCAGCAGTGCGCGACGGGGATTTGGGAATGAAAAACTGTTTTTT. Translated, it gives CASSARRGFGNEKLFF.

The chain carries TRBV4-2 and TRBJ2-3; TRBD2 matches at 7 bases. The ends lost 4 bases at V and 5 bases at J; junction bases unmatched: 9. Germline assignment: CDR1 LGHNA and CDR2 YNFKEQ. The CDR3 is made up of 15 amino acids. Here the CDR3 reads CASSLAGIIRDTQYF. CDR3 coding DNA: TGTGCCAGCAGCCTAGCGGGTATAATAAGAGATACGCAGTATTTT.

Notes on this clone: A clone one base away is much larger, so this may be a read error. This rearrangement joins TRBV4-3 to TRBJ2-7, with a possible D match to TRBD2 (7 bases). The CDR3 has 15 amino acids. Germline CDR1 and CDR2: LGHNA and YSLEER. The V end lost 0 bases, the J end lost 6 bases, and 15 bases lay between the germline ends. This CDR3 is CASSQDPGGLSEQYF. CDR3 in DNA: TGCGCCAGCAGCCAAGATCCGGGGGGCCTAAGCGAGCAGTACTTC.

For this clone: With a far larger clone one base away, a read error is the likely cause. The conserved phenylalanine or tryptophan normally closing the CDR3 is absent here, so this likely arose from a read error. The chain links TRBV4-2 to TRBJ1-1; weak D call: TRBD1 (6 bases). The V end was cut by 1 base, the J end by 2 bases, with 14 bases between. The germline V gene encodes CDR1 LGHNA and CDR2 YNFKEQ. CDR3 length: 16 amino acids. The CDR3 loop reads CASSQGDTHTNTEAFL. As DNA, the CDR3 is TGTGCCAGCAGCCAAGGGGACACTCACACCAACACTGAAGCTTTCCTT.

The V call is TRBV28, the J call TRBJ1-5; D uncertain. The germline V gene has CDR1 MDHEN and CDR2 SYDVKM. The CDR3 extends over 14 amino acids. V was pared by 6 bases and J by 0 bases, with 9 bases between. Here the CDR3 reads CASRQDVSNQPQHF. In DNA form, the CDR3 reads TGTGCCAGCAGGCAGGACGTTAGCAATCAGCCCCAGCATTTT.

The table lists this clone with a few counts. The rearrangement joins TRBV5-1 to TRBJ2-7, with 7 bases identical to TRBD1. The germline gives CDR1 SGHRS, CDR2 YFSETQ. The CDR3 has 13 residues. Trimming removed 7 bases from V and 0 bases from J; junction bases left unmatched: 4. The CDR3 DNA reads TGCGCCAGCGGGGGACAGAGCTCCTACGAGCAGTACTTC. As protein: CASGGQSSYEQYF.

V is TRBV28 and J is TRBJ1-5, with TRBD1 matching 9 bases. Germline trimming cut 2 bases from V and 4 bases from J; bases unmatched to any gene: 3. CDR1 is MDHEN, CDR2 SYDVKM, per germline. The CDR3 length is 15 residues. CDR3 in DNA: TGTGCCAGCAGTTTACCCGGACAGGGGAATCAGCCCCAGCATTTT. Protein: CASSLPGQGNQPQHF.

This clone was recorded once. This chain joins TRBV7-2 and TRBJ2-1, with D possibly matching TRBD2 (6 bases). V was pared by 5 bases and J by 2 bases, with 10 bases between. Germline lookup yields CDR1 SGHTA and CDR2 FQGNSA. This CDR3 is built from 14 residues. CDR3 residues: CASSGGAAYNEQFF. The CDR3 bases are TGTGCCAGCAGCGGCGGGGCTGCCTACAATGAGCAGTTCTTC.

The gene calls are TRBV10-3 and TRBJ2-1; 11 bases fit TRBD1. This CDR3 is 15 amino acids long. V trimming: 4 bases; J trimming: 5 bases; junction bases outside the gene matches: 4. CDR1 and CDR2 (germline): ENHRY, SYGVKD. CDR3: CAISAGTGGDNEQFF. The CDR3 coding sequence is TGTGCCATCAGTGCCGGGACAGGGGGAGACAATGAGCAGTTCTTC.